The 13 T cell receptor beta chains listed next were all sequenced from one sample in a study of Graves' ophthalmopathy and Graves' hyperthyroidism. CDR3 regions of TCR beta were amplified from RNA transcripts. First-round RT-PCR with HTBI primers preceded a second-round multiplex PCR. TCRdb called the multiplex PCR reads again in MiXCR, with one record for every CDR3 protein. Of 200,000 to 250,000 distinct CDR3 sequences in the sample, about 22% were seen once. Sequences were obtained from peripheral blood. The receptors were sampled from a woman in her 50s with Graves' ophthalmopathy.

This clonotype has only a few counts. The chain carries TRBV18 and TRBJ2-7; 10 bases align to TRBD1. J was trimmed by 5 bases and V by 6 bases; bases with no gene match: 7. The CDR3 extends over 14 amino acids. The V gene's germline CDR1 is KGHSH and CDR2 LQKENI. The CDR3 DNA follows: TGTGCCAGCTCTTTGGACAGGGGGGACCACGAGCAGTACTTC. Its translation is CASSLDRGDHEQYF.

V and J are TRBV12-3 or TRBV12-4 and TRBJ1-2; D gene ambiguous. The V end was cut by 0 bases, the J end by 6 bases, with 14 bases between. The CDR3 has 15 amino acids. CDR3 DNA: TGTGCCAGCAGTTTAGCAGGAACGGGTCGAAATGGCTACACCTTC. Translation gives CASSLAGTGRNGYTF.

This clonotype was seen many times. The chain employs TRBV29-1 and TRBJ2-5; no reliable D call. Germline V gene lookup returns CDR1 SQVTM and CDR2 ANQGSEA. There are 12 residues in the CDR3. Trimming took off 3 bases at V and 1 base at J, with 6 bases between the two ends. The CDR3 region is CSVDGLQETQYF. The CDR3 bases are TGCAGCGTTGACGGTCTCCAAGAGACCCAGTACTTC.

This clonotype was observed at least ten times. The chain joins TRBV30 to TRBJ2-1; 11 bases map to TRBD2. Germline lookup yields CDR1 GTSNPN and CDR2 SVGIG (reference sequence). This CDR3 region has 16 residues. V lost 3 bases, J lost 5 bases, and 9 bases stayed unmatched. The CDR3 here is CAWRKRMGLADNEQFF. The CDR3 DNA sequence: TGTGCCTGGAGGAAAAGGATGGGACTAGCGGACAATGAGCAGTTCTTC.

This clonotype was detected ten times or more. The chain couples TRBV4-1 to TRBJ1-2; D call uncertain. CDR1 is MGHRA and CDR2 is YSYEKL in the germline V gene. The CDR3 runs to 16 residues. The V end lost 3 bases, the J end lost 9 bases, and 23 bases lay between the germline ends. The CDR3 coding sequence is TGCGCCAGCAGCCAGCAAGCCTCCGAGAGGGTGCAGCGCTACACCTTC. It codes for CASSQQASERVQRYTF.

This clonotype was counted many times. The V gene is TRBV7-9, the J gene TRBJ1-1; possible D gene TRBD1, 6 bases. The CDR3 length is 12 residues. In germline, CDR1 is SEHNR, CDR2 FQNEAQ (reference sequence). Trimming took off 5 bases at V and 10 bases at J, with 14 bases between the two ends. The CDR3 protein is CASSLGSGAAFF. The CDR3 bases are TGTGCCAGCAGCCTAGGGTCGGGGGCAGCTTTCTTT.

This clonotype appeared many times. The rearrangement uses TRBV19 and TRBJ1-2, with TRBD1 matching over 8 bases. This CDR3 region has 16 residues. J was trimmed by 2 bases and V by 8 bases; bases with no gene match: 13. Germline CDR1 LNHDA, CDR2 SQIVND (reference sequence). The DNA of the CDR3 is TGTGCCAGTCAGTCCATACGACAGGGGACAAACTATGGCTACACCTTC. This translates into CASQSIRQGTNYGYTF.

This clonotype was observed at least ten times. The gene calls are TRBV6-1 and TRBJ2-7, with 9 bases lining up with TRBD2. Germline assignment: CDR1 MNHNS and CDR2 SASEGT. The CDR3 contains 16 residues. With 1 base clipped from V and 2 bases from J, the junction kept 6 bases outside the gene matches. The CDR3 DNA reads TGTGCCAGCAGTGAAGGCGCCCCTAGCGGGACCTACGAGCAGTACTTC. Its protein product is CASSEGAPSGTYEQYF.

The genes are TRBV5-1 and TRBJ1-1, with 8 bases identical to TRBD1. The ends lost 4 bases at V and 1 base at J; junction bases unmatched: 6. From germline, CDR1 is SGHRS and CDR2 YFSETQ. This CDR3 contains 15 residues. The CDR3 DNA is TGCGCCAGCAGCGGCGGACAGGGTCAGAACACTGAAGCTTTCTTT. Translated, it gives CASSGGQGQNTEAFF.

The table lists this clonotype with many counts. J is TRBJ1-5 and V is TRBV4-2; the D gene is possibly TRBD1 (5 bases). Germline V gene data show CDR1 as LGHNA and CDR2 as YNFKEQ. This CDR3 contains 16 residues. Trimming took off 1 base at V and 4 bases at J, with 14 bases between the two ends. The CDR3 region is CASSQGDPTVNQPQHF. The DNA of the CDR3 is TGTGCCAGCAGCCAAGGGGACCCAACAGTGAATCAGCCCCAGCATTTT.

This clonotype has ten or more counts. The rearrangement uses TRBV7-2 and TRBJ2-2; 7 bases match TRBD1. Losses at the gene ends were 5 bases for V and 7 bases for J; bases not matched to a gene: 10. This CDR3 has 15 amino acids. Germline CDR1 reads SGHTA; CDR2 reads FQGNSA. The CDR3: CASSLTGKEDGELFF. CDR3 nucleotide sequence: TGTGCCAGCAGCCTGACAGGGAAGGAGGACGGGGAGCTGTTTTTT.

About this clonotype itself: A much larger clone is a single base away; this may be a read error. The chain carries TRBV2 and TRBJ2-7; 9 bases match TRBD2. This CDR3 comprises 14 residues. In germline, CDR1 is SNHLY, CDR2 FYNNEI. The CDR3 region is CASSEDGSGSVKDF. DNA for the CDR3: TGTGCCAGCAGTGAAGATGGTAGCGGGAGCGTGAAGGACTTC.

This clonotype was counted ten times or more. The chain employs TRBV28 and TRBJ2-7; 14 positions agree with TRBD2. CDR1 and CDR2 from the germline V gene are MDHEN and SYDVKM. With 3 bases clipped from V and 3 bases from J, the junction kept 4 bases outside the gene matches. The CDR3 sequence is 16 residues long. CDR3: CASSFRTSGRYYEQYF. CDR3 nucleotides: TGTGCCAGCAGTTTCCGGACTAGCGGGAGGTACTACGAGCAGTACTTC.